These 21 T cell receptor beta chains came from one sample sequenced in a study of cytomegalovirus exposure and HLA in healthy donors. Amplification used 60 Vbeta primers and 13 Jbeta primers. Sequencing was performed with immunoSEQ multiplex PCR; in TCRdb, only in-frame clones are kept and a portion is missing. Seen here are about 120,000 clones, 74% observed once, and the top ten hold approximately 2%. Sequences were obtained from PBMCs. The receptors were gathered from a human donor in good health.

This clone was counted between two and nine times. This chain connects TRBV7-9 to TRBJ2-7, with D tentatively TRBD1 (6 bases). The V and J ends lost 3 bases and 0 bases respectively, with 15 bases between them. The CDR3 spans 16 residues. The germline V gene has CDR1 SEHNR and CDR2 FQNEAQ (reference sequence). CDR3 DNA sequence: TGTGCCAGCAGCTTTATAGGGGGAAGAAGCTCCTACGAGCAGTACTTC. Translating gives CASSFIGGRSSYEQYF.

The gene calls are TRBV2 and TRBJ2-1; 11 nucleotides line up with TRBD2. Losses at the gene ends were 6 bases for V and 6 bases for J; bases not matched to a gene: 7. The CDR3 covers 15 residues. Per the germline V gene, CDR1 is SNHLY and CDR2 is FYNNEI. CDR3 sequence (DNA): TGTGCCAGCAGGATGACTAGCGGGACCCCCAATGAGCAGTTCTTC. Translating gives CASRMTSGTPNEQFF.

This chain links TRBV7-8 with TRBJ1-5; no firm D call. Germline CDR1 is SGHVS and CDR2 is FQNEAQ. The CDR3 is 15 amino acids. The V end was cut by 1 base, the J end by 0 bases, with 7 bases between. The CDR3 is CASSLESLSNQPQHF. The CDR3, as DNA: TGTGCCAGCAGCTTAGAGAGCCTTAGCAATCAGCCCCAGCATTTT.

This chain uses TRBV7-3 with TRBJ2-5, with no clear D. Germline V CDR1 and CDR2: SGHTA, FQGTGA. Trimming shortened V by 2 bases and J by 5 bases, and 15 bases separated the two germline ends. This CDR3 is 15 amino acids long. This chain's CDR3 is CASSLALGSLETQYF. As DNA, the CDR3 is TGTGCCAGCAGCTTAGCATTGGGTAGCTTGGAGACCCAGTACTTC. The whole variable domain, filled in from reference TRBV7-3 and TRBJ2-5, reads GAGVSQTPSNKVTEKGKYVELRCDPISGHTALYWYRQSLGQGPEFLIYFQGTGAADDSGLPNDRFFAVRPEGSVSTLKIQRTERGDSAVYLCASSLALGSLETQYFGPGTRLLVL.

The chain couples TRBV5-1 to TRBJ2-3, with D maybe TRBD1 (6 bases). CDR1 is SGHRS, CDR2 YFSETQ, per germline. V was shortened by 7 bases and J by 2 bases, with 14 bases between the two germline ends. The CDR3 covers 14 residues. CDR3 in amino acids: CASAKGGSTDTQYF. Here the CDR3 DNA reads TGCGCCAGCGCAAAAGGGGGATCCACAGATACGCAGTATTTT. The full variable domain, rest sourced from reference TRBV5-1 and TRBJ2-3, is KAGVTQTPRYLIKTRGQQVTLSCSPISGHRSVSWYQQTPGQGLQFLFEYFSETQRNKGNFPGRFSGRQFSNSRSEMNVSTLELGDSALYLCASAKGGSTDTQYFGPGTRLTVL.

The CDR3 coding sequence is TGTGCCAGCAGCTCCCAACCGGGACTGCTGAACACTGAAGCTTTCTTT. The encoded protein is CASSSQPGLLNTEAFF. The chain joins TRBV7-3 to TRBJ1-1, with D maybe TRBD1 (5 bases). The CDR3 is 16 amino acids. Per germline, CDR1 SGHTA and CDR2 FQGTGA. V was clipped by 4 bases and J by 0 bases, with 15 bases between them.

The V and J genes are TRBV27 and TRBJ2-5; 11 bases agree with TRBD2. Germline V lookup: CDR1 MNHEY, CDR2 SMNVEV (reference sequence). The length of the CDR3 is 16 residues. Losses at the gene ends were 4 bases for V and 5 bases for J; bases not matched to a gene: 9. The CDR3 spells CASSSLAGGPRETQYF. The CDR3 region has the DNA TGTGCCAGCAGTTCCTTAGCGGGAGGGCCACGGGAGACCCAGTACTTC.

V usage is TRBV5-1 and J usage is TRBJ2-3; D unclear. With 6 bases removed from V and 4 bases from J, the gap between germline ends came to 12 bases. Germline V gene data show CDR1 as SGHRS and CDR2 as YFSETQ. This CDR3 comprises 13 residues. CDR3 DNA: TGCGCCAGCATGACCTACCGGGCAGATACGCAGTATTTT. Translating it yields CASMTYRADTQYF.

This clone was detected a few times. V gene TRBV5-5 combines with J gene TRBJ2-7; possibly TRBD2 for D (6 bases). Per germline, CDR1 SGHKS and CDR2 YYEKEE (reference sequence). V lost 6 bases to trimming and J lost 4 bases, with 20 bases between them. This CDR3 spans 15 amino acids. The chain's CDR3 is CASTPQAGSLYEQYF. The CDR3 DNA sequence: TGTGCCAGCACCCCCCAAGCGGGCAGCTTGTACGAGCAGTACTTC.

There are a few counts of this clone. The rearrangement uses TRBV28 and TRBJ1-5; 9 nucleotides agree with TRBD1. The CDR3 extends over 15 amino acids. The germline gives CDR1 MDHEN, CDR2 SYDVKM. V was pared by 5 bases and J by 6 bases, with 8 bases of the junction left unmatched. The CDR3 sequence is CASSRTGGASQPQHF. The CDR3 nucleotides read TGTGCCAGCAGTCGTACAGGGGGCGCCTCTCAGCCCCAGCATTTT.

The V gene is TRBV4-2, the J gene TRBJ2-7; 9 positions match TRBD1. The CDR3 is made up of 21 amino acids. Germline V CDR1 and CDR2: LGHNA, YNFKEQ. The ends lost 1 base at V and 0 bases at J; junction bases unmatched: 19. CDR3 in amino acids: CASSQVEAGTGLASSSYEQYF. CDR3 in DNA: TGTGCCAGCAGCCAAGTTGAGGCCGGGACAGGGTTGGCGTCGAGCTCCTACGAGCAGTACTTC.

V gene TRBV18 combines with J gene TRBJ1-4; TRBD1 matches at 8 bases. Germline assignment: CDR1 KGHSH and CDR2 LQKENI. J lost 7 bases, V lost 5 bases, and 9 bases had no gene match. This CDR3 spans 15 amino acids. The CDR3 loop reads CASSFRQGRSEKLFF. CDR3 bases: TGTGCCAGCTCATTCCGACAGGGGAGAAGTGAAAAACTGTTTTTT.

This sequence joins TRBV6-1 and TRBJ1-6; D is uncertain. The germline V gene has CDR1 MNHNS and CDR2 SASEGT. The CDR3 consists of 13 residues. V was shortened by 7 bases and J by 5 bases, with 9 bases between the two germline ends. Written as DNA, the CDR3 is TGTGCCAGCACATGGCAGAATAATTCACCCCTCCACTTT. It encodes CASTWQNNSPLHF.

V gene TRBV30 combines with J gene TRBJ2-1; 11 bases are shared with TRBD2. The CDR3 is 15 residues long. Per germline, CDR1 GTSNPN and CDR2 SVGIG (reference sequence). V dropped 7 bases and J dropped 2; count of bases not matched to a gene: 7. CDR3 loop: CALAGGPITYNEQFF. CDR3 nucleotide sequence: TGTGCCTTAGCGGGAGGGCCGATAACCTACAATGAGCAGTTCTTC.

This rearrangement joins TRBV5-5 to TRBJ1-1; 7 positions agree with TRBD1. The CDR3 is 16 residues long. Per the germline V gene, CDR1 is SGHKS and CDR2 is YYEKEE (reference sequence). V shed 5 bases and J 1 base; nucleotides not matched to a gene: 11. CDR3 sequence: CASSWRGRGANTEAFF. The DNA of the CDR3 is TGTGCCAGCAGTTGGAGGGGGCGTGGAGCGAACACTGAAGCTTTCTTT.

The chain uses TRBV7-9 and TRBJ1-2; TRBD1 matches at 12 bases. Per the germline V gene, CDR1 is SEHNR and CDR2 is FQNEAQ (reference sequence). The CDR3 length is 15 residues. Germline trimming cut 3 bases from V and 7 bases from J; bases unmatched to any gene: 6. CDR3 amino acids: CASSFFGTGGRGYTF. For the CDR3, the DNA is TGTGCCAGCAGCTTTTTCGGGACAGGGGGCCGTGGCTACACCTTC. Full variable domain (missing parts from reference TRBV7-9 and TRBJ1-2): DTGVSQNPRHKITKRGQNVTFRCDPISEHNRLYWYRQTLGQGPEFLTYFQNEAQLEKSRLLSDRFSAERPKGSFSTLEIQRTEQGDSAMYLCASSFFGTGGRGYTFGSGTRLTVV.

The V call is TRBV5-4, the J call TRBJ1-1; 11 bases agree with TRBD1. CDR1 is SGHNT and CDR2 is YYREEE in the germline V gene (reference sequence). V lost 4 bases, J lost 11 bases, and 10 bases stayed unmatched. The CDR3 spans 14 residues. DNA of the CDR3: TGTGCCAGCAGCGGGGACAGGGGGGTTGAGGCGGCTTTCTTT. Translation gives CASSGDRGVEAAFF.

V is TRBV28 and J is TRBJ1-4; D call uncertain. Germline V gene data show CDR1 as MDHEN and CDR2 as SYDVKM. The CDR3 loop spans 14 amino acids. V lost 1 base, J lost 8 bases, and 11 bases lay in between. The CDR3 DNA is TGTGCCAGCAGTTTATCGGGAGGAAGAGAAAAACTGTTTTTT. Protein product: CASSLSGGREKLFF.

This clone was seen once. Here the CDR3 reads CASSPVVGSASYEQYF. DNA of the CDR3: TGTGCCAGCTCACCAGTTGTAGGGAGCGCCTCCTACGAGCAGTACTTC. The chain recombines TRBV18 with TRBJ2-7, with TRBD2 as a possible D gene (5 bases). V lost 2 bases, J lost 0 bases, and 14 bases lay in between. Germline V gene data show CDR1 as KGHSH and CDR2 as LQKENI. This CDR3 spans 16 amino acids.

J is TRBJ2-7 and V is TRBV28; the D is unclear. Trimming removed 3 bases at V and 3 bases at J, with 9 bases between. Germline values: CDR1 MDHEN, CDR2 SYDVKM. The CDR3 runs 13 residues. DNA of the CDR3: TGTGCCAGCAGTTTGGGCTCACTCTACGAGCAGTACTTC. It translates to CASSLGSLYEQYF.

A few counts support this clone. Other DNA variants within this sample encode the same CDR3. This chain links TRBV6-5 with TRBJ1-1, with 7 bases aligning to TRBD1. The V and J ends lost 0 bases and 1 base, in that order; junction bases with no gene match: 2. Germline CDR1 is MNHEY and CDR2 is SVGAGI. This CDR3 has 15 amino acids. For the CDR3, the DNA is TGTGCCAGCAGTTACTCTGACAGGGCGAACACTGAAGCTTTCTTT. Protein: CASSYSDRANTEAFF.